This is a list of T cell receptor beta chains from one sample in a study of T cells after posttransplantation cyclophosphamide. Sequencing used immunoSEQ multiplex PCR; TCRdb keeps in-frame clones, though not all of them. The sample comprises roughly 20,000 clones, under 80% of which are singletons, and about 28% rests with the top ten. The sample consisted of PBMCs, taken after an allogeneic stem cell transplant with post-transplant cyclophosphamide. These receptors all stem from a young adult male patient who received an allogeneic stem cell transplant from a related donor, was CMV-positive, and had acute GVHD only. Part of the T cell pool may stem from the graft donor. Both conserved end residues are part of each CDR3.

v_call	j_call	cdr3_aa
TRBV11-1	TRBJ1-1	CASSLMGTENTEAFF
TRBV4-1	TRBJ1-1	CASSQFRLPGQQNTEAFF
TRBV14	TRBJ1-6	CASGQSSYNSPLHF
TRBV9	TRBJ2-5	CASSPTSGGETQYF
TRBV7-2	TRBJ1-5	CASSVGQGASQPQHF
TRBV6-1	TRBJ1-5	CASEGGNQPQHF
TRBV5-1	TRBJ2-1	CASKIGGASYNEQFF
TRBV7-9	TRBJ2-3	CASSRGDTQYF
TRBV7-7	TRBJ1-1	CASSSDRNTEAFF
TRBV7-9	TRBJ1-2	CASSPPGGANYGYTF
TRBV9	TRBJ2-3	CASSVSPSGGAPDTQYF
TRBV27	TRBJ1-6	CASSWDRDNSPLHF
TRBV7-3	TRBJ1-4	CASSVTGRPNEKLFF
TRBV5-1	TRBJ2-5	CASSIGGLRLETQYF
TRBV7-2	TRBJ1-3	CASSWGQGSRSGNTIYF
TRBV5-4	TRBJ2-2	CASSISGGTGELFF
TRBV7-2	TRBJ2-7	CASSLSAYEQYF
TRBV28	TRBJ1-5	CASSLSPGGNQPQHF
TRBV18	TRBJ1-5	CASSPPPGDQPQHF
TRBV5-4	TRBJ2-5	CASRTQTGLQETQYF
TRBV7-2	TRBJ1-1	CASSLAGGWAFF
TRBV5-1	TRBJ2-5	CASSTGPGLETQYF
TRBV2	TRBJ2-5	CASSALTSGGAAGTQYF
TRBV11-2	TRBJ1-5	CASSLAGDSNQPQHF